Shown below are 22 T cell receptor beta chains from a single sample sequenced in a study of technical replicates of blood from a few donors. The repertoire was sequenced with immunoSEQ multiplex PCR; TCRdb's copy has only in-frame clones and lacks some. The sample includes some 70,000 clones, approximately 89% seen only once; the top ten take roughly 4.3%. Sequenced input: PBMCs. The receptors derive from a human donor in good health. Some clones in this sample may be carry-over from other donors' samples.

The table lists this clone with a count of one. The chain has TRBV18 and TRBJ2-3; D remains ambiguous. The V end lost 0 bases, the J end lost 2 bases, and 6 bases lay between the germline ends. Looked up from germline, CDR1 is KGHSH and CDR2 is LQKENI. The CDR3 has 14 residues. The CDR3 loop is CASSPPVHTDTQYF. The CDR3 nucleotides are TGTGCCAGCTCACCACCGGTACACACAGATACGCAGTATTTT.

V gene TRBV20-1 combines with J gene TRBJ1-5; weak D call: TRBD1 (6 bases). With 5 bases removed from V and 11 bases from J, the gap between germline ends came to 13 bases. CDR1 DFQATT and CDR2 SNEGSKA come from the germline V gene (reference sequence). The CDR3 has 11 amino acids. CDR3 sequence (DNA): TGCAGTGCTGGCGTCAAGGGGGCCCAGCATTTT. Encoded protein: CSAGVKGAQHF.

This chain links TRBV15 with TRBJ2-2; D is perhaps TRBD2 (6 bases). CDR3 length: 15 residues. Germline CDR1 LNHNV, CDR2 YYDKDF (reference sequence). Deletions cut 6 bases from V and 5 bases from J, with 16 bases between. The CDR3 DNA is TGTGCCACCAGGACGGGACTCTCGGAGACCGGGGAGCTGTTTTTT. The encoded protein is CATRTGLSETGELFF.

Here the CDR3 reads CAISAREGQETQYF. The CDR3 region has the DNA TGTGCCATCAGTGCAAGGGAGGGACAAGAGACCCAGTACTTC. The chain has TRBV10-3 and TRBJ2-5; the match to TRBD2 covers 7 bases. Germline CDR1 is ENHRY and CDR2 is SYGVKD. CDR3 length equals 14 residues. Trimming cost V 4 bases and J 2 bases; bases outside gene matches: 4.

The chain joins TRBV14 to TRBJ1-5; 9 bases match TRBD1. The CDR3 totals 17 residues. Germline V gene lookup returns CDR1 SGHDN and CDR2 FVKESK. Trimming removed 10 bases from V and 6 bases from J; junction bases left unmatched: 19. CDR3 DNA: TGTGCCATCCTGATACAGGGGGCTCTAATTACGGGTCAGCCCCAGCATTTT. Protein sequence: CAILIQGALITGQPQHF.

The chain joins TRBV4-2 to TRBJ2-5, with 8 bases matching TRBD2. Trimming took 2 bases from V and 4 from J; bases not matched to a gene: 9. The CDR3 runs to 16 residues. CDR1 and CDR2 from the germline V gene are LGHNA and YNFKEQ. CDR3 region: CASSQPGAGGGETQYF. The CDR3, as DNA: TGTGCCAGCAGCCAACCAGGGGCGGGGGGCGGAGAGACCCAGTACTTC.

The chain couples TRBV4-2 to TRBJ2-7; no firm D call. Trimming removed 0 bases at V and 2 bases at J, with 5 bases between. This CDR3 has 13 residues. The germline CDR1 and CDR2 sequences are LGHNA and YNFKEQ. The CDR3 here is CASSQDRAYEQYF. CDR3 DNA sequence: TGTGCCAGCAGCCAAGATCGAGCCTACGAGCAGTACTTC.

The V and J genes are TRBV4-1 and TRBJ2-1; 8 nucleotides line up with TRBD2. The J segment lost 5 bases and the V segment lost 0 bases, leaving 6 bases of the junction unmatched. Germline assignment: CDR1 MGHRA and CDR2 YSYEKL. The CDR3 covers 16 residues. CDR3 sequence: CASSQDYQRGNNEQFF. The CDR3 DNA reads as TGCGCCAGCAGCCAAGATTACCAGCGGGGGAACAATGAGCAGTTCTTC.

The chain combines TRBV4-1 with TRBJ1-5, with 9 bases lining up with TRBD1. The CDR3 totals 16 residues. Germline V gene lookup returns CDR1 MGHRA and CDR2 YSYEKL. V was pared by 3 bases and J by 7 bases, with 10 bases of the junction left unmatched. The CDR3 DNA reads as TGCGCCAGCAGCCAGGGTCGGACAGGGGCCAAACAGCCCCAGCATTTT. Its protein is CASSQGRTGAKQPQHF.

The chain is built from TRBV5-4 and TRBJ2-3; 8 bases agree with TRBD2. The length of the CDR3 is 15 residues. Germline CDR1 reads SGHNT; CDR2 reads YYREEE (reference sequence). After removal of 4 bases from V and 3 bases from J, the junction contained 7 bases not matched to a gene. The CDR3 nucleotides are TGTGCCAGCAGCCCCGGGGGGGCTTTAACAGATACGCAGTATTTT. Amino acid sequence: CASSPGGALTDTQYF.

The V gene is TRBV6-1, the J gene TRBJ1-6; no clear D. Germline lookup yields CDR1 MNHNS and CDR2 SASEGT. The ends were cut back, 4 bases at V and 10 bases at J, with 11 bases in the middle. This CDR3 spans 13 amino acids. CDR3 coding DNA: TGTGCCAGCAGTGCCCCGGGTCACTCACCCCTCCACTTT. Amino acid sequence: CASSAPGHSPLHF.

J is TRBJ2-3 and V is TRBV5-1, with 9 bases fitting TRBD2. CDR3 length: 14 amino acids. The V and J ends lost 2 bases and 6 bases, in that order; junction bases with no gene match: 4. Germline V lookup: CDR1 SGHRS, CDR2 YFSETQ. CDR3 bases: TGCGCCAGCAGCTTAGCGGGGGGTTCCGATACGCAGTATTTT. Translated, it gives CASSLAGGSDTQYF.

The chain uses TRBV4-3 and TRBJ1-2; no firm D call. Germline lookup yields CDR1 LGHNA and CDR2 YSLEER. Between the trimmed V and J ends, which lost 1 base and 0 bases, there was a span of 6 bases. This CDR3 has 14 residues. For the CDR3, the DNA is TGCGCCAGCAGCCAAGGATCGGCTAACTATGGCTACACCTTC. Translating it yields CASSQGSANYGYTF.

The rearrangement links TRBV28 to TRBJ1-2, with 8 bases lining up with TRBD1. The V segment lost 4 bases and the J segment 2 bases; nucleotides outside the gene matches: 6. Germline V gene lookup returns CDR1 MDHEN and CDR2 SYDVKM. This CDR3 region has 15 residues. This CDR3 is CASSSPGQVNYGYTF. The CDR3, as DNA: TGTGCCAGCAGTTCCCCGGGACAGGTGAACTATGGCTACACCTTC.

The chain combines TRBV18 with TRBJ2-1; the D gene is possibly TRBD1 (6 bases). The CDR3 loop spans 12 amino acids. The germline V gene has CDR1 KGHSH and CDR2 LQKENI. Deletions cut 3 bases from V and 10 bases from J, with 10 bases between. Written as DNA, the CDR3 is TGTGCCAGCTCACCTAGAGGGGGAGAGCAGTTCTTC. Protein: CASSPRGGEQFF.

The chain couples TRBV4-2 to TRBJ2-7; a possible D gene is TRBD1 (6 bases). Looked up from germline, CDR1 is LGHNA and CDR2 is YNFKEQ. V gave up 0 bases and J gave up 0 bases, with 9 bases separating them. CDR3 length: 15 residues. The CDR3 bases are TGTGCCAGCAGCCAAGAATGGACAGACTCCTACGAGCAGTACTTC. It yields the protein CASSQEWTDSYEQYF.

The chain uses TRBV29-1 and TRBJ2-7, with a tentative D call TRBD2 (6 bases). Germline V lookup: CDR1 SQVTM, CDR2 ANQGSEA. Deletions cut 7 bases from V and 5 bases from J, with 15 bases between. This CDR3 is 12 amino acids long. The CDR3, as DNA: TGCAGCGCCAGCGGGCTGCACAACGAGCAGTACTTC. Translating gives CSASGLHNEQYF.

Regarding this clone: This same CDR3 is encoded by further DNA sequences in the sample. The V gene is TRBV9, the J gene TRBJ1-2; 8 bases fit TRBD1. This CDR3 has 15 residues. The V segment lost 0 bases and the J segment 4 bases; nucleotides outside the gene matches: 5. CDR1 and CDR2 from the germline V gene are SGDLS and YYNGEE. CDR3 amino acids: CASSVGDRGAYGYTF. CDR3 DNA sequence: TGTGCCAGCAGCGTAGGAGACAGGGGCGCCTATGGCTACACCTTC.

This clone has just a few counts. This sequence joins TRBV27 and TRBJ2-7; D is undetermined. This CDR3 is built from 14 residues. Germline CDR1 is MNHEY and CDR2 is SMNVEV (reference sequence). The V and J ends lost 2 bases and 3 bases respectively, with 11 bases between them. The CDR3 spells CASSLSSGLYEQYF. The CDR3 nucleotides are TGTGCCAGCAGTTTAAGTTCAGGCCTCTACGAGCAGTACTTC.

This chain joins TRBV6-6 and TRBJ1-1; D is uncertain. Per the germline V gene, CDR1 is MNHNY and CDR2 is SVGAGI (reference sequence). The CDR3 extends over 12 amino acids. The V and J ends lost 6 bases and 4 bases respectively, with 9 bases between them. Here the CDR3 DNA reads TGTGCCAGCAGCGACCGGGGCACTGAAGCTTTCTTT. Translation: CASSDRGTEAFF.

The chain combines TRBV10-3 with TRBJ2-2; TRBD2 matches at 10 bases. CDR1 is ENHRY, CDR2 SYGVKD, per germline. Trimming removed 11 bases from V and 2 bases from J; junction bases left unmatched: 5. CDR3 length: 14 residues. The CDR3 sequence: CAGSSGSNTGELFF. DNA of the CDR3: TGTGCCGGGTCTAGCGGGAGTAACACCGGGGAGCTGTTTTTT.

This chain connects TRBV10-1 to TRBJ1-3, with D perhaps matching TRBD1 (5 bases). CDR1 is WNHNN, CDR2 SYGVQD, per germline (reference sequence). V lost 2 bases, J lost 0 bases, and 23 bases lay in between. This CDR3 has 20 residues. The CDR3 reads CASSEPASLSTACSGNTIYF. For the CDR3, the DNA is TGCGCCAGCAGTGAGCCTGCTTCCCTTTCGACAGCCTGCTCTGGAAACACCATATATTTT.